Below are 12 T cell receptor beta chains sequenced from a single sample in a study of blood T cell repertoires in COVID-19 (dated by TCRdb to about 2020). The library came from the immunoSEQ multiplex PCR assay. TCRdb's version of the immuneACCESS table is confined to in-frame rearrangements and falls short of the full clone set. An unresolved V gene accounts for under half of the shortfall where checked; the remainder is of unknown origin. The sample data list some 110,000 clones, and 84% of these were observed just once. In total, the top ten clones hold over 20% of the sample. Sample: peripheral blood. These receptors were taken from a man aged 55-75 years with acute or convalescent COVID-19.

V usage is TRBV6-2 or TRBV6-3 and J usage is TRBJ2-3; 9 bases are shared with TRBD1. CDR1 MNHEY and CDR2 SVGEGT come from the germline V gene. V shed 0 bases and J 0 bases; nucleotides not matched to a gene: 13. The length of the CDR3 is 20 residues. As DNA, the CDR3 is TGTGCCAGCAGTTACTCGACCGGGACAGGGACGTATAGGAGCACAGATACGCAGTATTTT. This sequence encodes CASSYSTGTGTYRSTDTQYF.

The CDR3 sequence: CASSPGQLESETQYF. CDR3 coding DNA: TGTGCCAGTTCACCTGGACAGCTAGAATCAGAGACCCAGTACTTC. The chain carries TRBV19 and TRBJ2-5, with a weak D call TRBD1 (6 bases). Deletions cut 8 bases from V and 4 bases from J, with 20 bases between. The germline V gene has CDR1 LNHDA and CDR2 SQIVND (reference sequence). The CDR3 covers 15 residues.

CDR3 loop: CASSQWTGANTEAFF. CDR3 nucleotide sequence: TGTGCCAGCAGTCAATGGACAGGGGCGAACACTGAAGCTTTCTTT. The rearrangement uses TRBV28 and TRBJ1-1; 9 bases are a match to TRBD1. Trimming cost V 5 bases and J 1 base; bases outside gene matches: 5. This CDR3 region has 15 residues. CDR1 MDHEN and CDR2 SYDVKM come from the germline V gene.

The rearrangement uses TRBV5-1 and TRBJ2-1, with 7 bases identical to TRBD2. This CDR3 is built from 16 residues. CDR1 is SGHRS, CDR2 YFSETQ, per germline. V was clipped by 3 bases and J by 0 bases; unmatched bases: 6. The CDR3 protein is CASSWDGGSSYNEQFF. The CDR3 DNA reads TGCGCCAGCAGCTGGGATGGCGGGAGCTCCTACAATGAGCAGTTCTTC.

A single count supports this clone. The chain links TRBV27 to TRBJ2-5; 7 bases are a match to TRBD1. Germline trimming cut 5 bases from V and 4 bases from J; bases unmatched to any gene: 16. The CDR3 spans 17 residues. Germline V gene lookup returns CDR1 MNHEY and CDR2 SMNVEV (reference sequence). The CDR3 loop is CASSPPGYRGVPETQYF. DNA for the CDR3: TGTGCCAGCAGTCCCCCCGGTTACAGGGGTGTTCCAGAGACCCAGTACTTC.

In its sample, this clone was seen once. This chain connects TRBV30 to TRBJ1-1, with TRBD1 matching 8 bases. V was pared by 4 bases and J by 5 bases, with 12 bases of the junction left unmatched. Germline V lookup: CDR1 GTSNPN, CDR2 SVGIG (reference sequence). CDR3 length equals 15 residues. CDR3 DNA: TGTGCCTGGATCCCCACGACAGGGGTACGGACTGAAGCTTTCTTT. Its protein product is CAWIPTTGVRTEAFF.

The chain is built from TRBV11-2 and TRBJ2-4; D perhaps matches TRBD2 (5 bases). The V gene lost 4 bases and the J gene lost 6 bases, with 19 bases spanning the gap. The CDR3 consists of 16 residues. In germline, CDR1 is SGHAT, CDR2 FQNNGV. For the CDR3, the DNA is TGTGCCAGCAGCTCCAAAACGACCGCGGGTGGAAACATTCAGTACTTC. Translating it yields CASSSKTTAGGNIQYF.

The V gene is TRBV3-1 (or the pseudogene TRBV3-2), the J gene TRBJ1-2; unclear D gene. Trimming stripped 4 bases from V and 4 bases from J, with 13 bases between. This CDR3 is built from 14 residues. The germline V gene has CDR1 LGHDT and CDR2 YNNKEL (reference sequence). The DNA for the CDR3 is TGTGCCAGCAGCCCCATAAAGGAGTCCTATGGCTACACCTTC. It yields the protein CASSPIKESYGYTF.

The J gene is TRBJ2-1, the V gene TRBV25-1, with 12 nucleotides matching TRBD2. V was pared by 3 bases and J by 0 bases, with 0 bases of the junction left unmatched. This CDR3 contains 16 residues. Per germline, CDR1 MGHDK and CDR2 SYGVNS. CDR3 sequence reads: CASSETSGSSYNEQFF. Written as DNA, the CDR3 is TGTGCCAGCAGTGAGACTAGCGGGAGCTCCTACAATGAGCAGTTCTTC.

The chain carries TRBV10-2 and TRBJ2-1, with D unclear. The germline V gene encodes CDR1 WSHSY and CDR2 SAAADI. The CDR3 extends over 15 amino acids. Trimming took off 2 bases at V and 0 bases at J, with 8 bases between the two ends. CDR3 residues: CASSEGGGSYNEQFF. The CDR3 coding sequence is TGCGCCAGCAGTGAGGGTGGCGGCTCCTACAATGAGCAGTTCTTC.

This chain uses TRBV6-4 with TRBJ1-5, with D perhaps matching TRBD1 (5 bases). The germline V gene encodes CDR1 MRHNA and CDR2 SNTAGT. The V gene lost 0 bases and the J gene lost 6 bases, with 9 bases spanning the gap. The CDR3 totals 14 residues. The DNA for the CDR3 is TGTGCCAGCAGTGACTCGAGCGGGGCTCAGCCCCAGCATTTT. As protein: CASSDSSGAQPQHF.

The chain joins TRBV6-6 to TRBJ2-3; D uncertain. Between the trimmed V and J ends, which lost 6 bases and 3 bases, there was a span of 10 bases. The germline V gene encodes CDR1 MNHNY and CDR2 SVGAGI (reference sequence). This CDR3 is 13 amino acids long. The CDR3 loop is CASSAPGTDTQYF. CDR3 coding DNA: TGTGCCAGCAGCGCCCCCGGGACAGATACGCAGTATTTT.